This T cell receptor (beta chain) was identified during a study of blood T cell repertoires in COVID-19 (dated by TCRdb to the early 2020s). Some background on the complete study: Collaborator samples came from the United States, Italy and Spain and covered acute and convalescent phases of COVID-19. The prospective study material was composed of cDNA or gDNA derived from T cells, B-cell-depleted T cells, or PBMCs. The dataset comprised deeply sampled blood TCRbeta repertoires from subjects exposed to, actively infected with, or recovered from COVID-19. A freely available public database, intended as a resource for researchers studying the immune response to SARS-CoV-2, is where the repertoires were released. Samples were obtained from the ongoing ImmuneRACE study (first 160 participants) and from about 1,300 subjects provided by 6 global collaborators. Sample metadata almost always included a de-identified subject ID, COVID-19 status, age in years and sex. HLA class I and class II types, where available, came from metadata supplied by the sample provider rather than from assay-based typing.

What the work shows at the level of the full study, not this receptor alone: How much clinical and demographic metadata was included differed by source and by participant, and the metadata was provided uncurated.

Trimming removed 5 bases from V and 0 bases from J, leaving 7 bases between the germline ends. There are 13 amino acids in the CDR3, from cysteine to phenylalanine inclusive. The read is trimmed to its CDR3 DNA, 39 bases read in frame from base 1. According to the germline V gene, CDR1 reads LGHNA and CDR2 reads YNFKEQ. One collaborating source in Seattle enrolled patients while the patients were actively infected and followed the patients over time throughout the course of disease. Whole blood was collected in K2EDTA tubes by collaborating institutions according to the institutions' own protocols. For TCRbeta analysis, collaborators shipped samples as frozen whole blood, isolated PBMCs, or DNA extracted from either of those sample types. On this clone itself: Which antigen it targets is not known. Base qualities are missing; no much larger clone stands one base away.

TCRbeta CDR3 regions were amplified from genomic DNA by means of the immunoSEQ Assay, a bias-controlled multiplex PCR. Under the source paper's analysis protocol: The number of nucleated cells in each sample was estimated by amplification of reference gene primers within the assay. To quantify the absolute abundance of each unique TCRbeta CDR3 rearrangement, sequence reads were collapsed and filtered. For each sample, productive Simpson clonality was calculated by taking the square root of Simpson's diversity index across productive rearrangements. Drawn from immuneACCESS, this table holds only the in-frame rearrangements with V and J called that TCRdb kept. Clones are partly lost; checked studies trace under half to an unresolved V gene and leave the rest unexplained. Clonal size and the V and J genes are those of that table, whereas D and trimming came from the DNA. The sample table contains 250,000 to 350,000 clones; only one count was recorded for about 89% of them. The ten largest clones capture about 2.2% of the sample.

The chain links TRBV4-2 with TRBJ1-1; TRBD1 is possibly the D segment (5 matching bases). The specimen sequenced was peripheral blood. The receptor was isolated from a woman aged 30 to 39 with COVID-19, enrolled during active disease. The encoded CDR3 is CASSRGLNTEAFF. The sequenced DNA: TGTGCCAGCAGCAGGGGTTTGAACACTGAAGCTTTCTTT.